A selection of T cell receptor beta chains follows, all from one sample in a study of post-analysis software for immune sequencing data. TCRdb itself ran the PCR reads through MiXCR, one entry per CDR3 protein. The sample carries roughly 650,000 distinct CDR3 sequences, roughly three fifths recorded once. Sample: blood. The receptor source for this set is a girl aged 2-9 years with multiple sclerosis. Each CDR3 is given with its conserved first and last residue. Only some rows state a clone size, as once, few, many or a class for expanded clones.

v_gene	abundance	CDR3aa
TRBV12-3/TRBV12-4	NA	CASSPDEGTQYF
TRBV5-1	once	CASSIPANGSRTDTQYF
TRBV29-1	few	CSVATSGRETQYF
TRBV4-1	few	CASSQDRVEAFF
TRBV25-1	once	CASSPGPFSNQPQHF
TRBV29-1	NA	CSVNSGGEETQYF
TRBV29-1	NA	CSGSLGQGNTEAFF
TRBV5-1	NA	CASSSRQNYGYTF
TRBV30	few	CAWSGGDYNEQFF
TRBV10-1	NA	CASSEAGFAEAFF
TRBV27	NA	CASSPRLAGAKNIQYF
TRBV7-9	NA	CASSSGTSYANEQFF
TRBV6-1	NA	CASSEGGSYSNQPQHF
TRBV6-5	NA	CASSYSSGTDGYTF
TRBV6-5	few	CASSTKTEASYEQYF
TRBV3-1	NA	CASSRFLSRGNPIPYEQYF
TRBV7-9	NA	CASSFALGQGAETQYF
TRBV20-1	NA	CSAASGGNQPQHF
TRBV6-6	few	CASSYTDRTDTQYF
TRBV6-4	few	CASSDGGLAGRNEQFF
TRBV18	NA	CASSPALDPNNEQFF
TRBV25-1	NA	CASSEQGNEQFF
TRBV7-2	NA	CASSNSGFYGYTF
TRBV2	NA	CASGGSGGKTQYF
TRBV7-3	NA	CASSLTGKSSYNEQFF
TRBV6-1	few	CASSEMRGEFF
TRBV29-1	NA	CSVAGTENEQFF
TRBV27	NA	CASGVTGGYEQYF
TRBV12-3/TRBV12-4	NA	CASSPGTGGESPLHF
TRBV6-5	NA	CASSYPQGFTDAQYF
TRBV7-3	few	CASSAGTSGSHEQYF
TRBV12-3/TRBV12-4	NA	CASSPHEGLAVMGAQYF
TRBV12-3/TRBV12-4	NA	CASSEGTVNEQFF
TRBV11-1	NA	CASSLGSSAFF
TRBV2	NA	CATAQAQEEQYF
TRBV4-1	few	CASSQEGGVGGGEKLFF
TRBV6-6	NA	CASSLEGTDTEAFF